The entry below describes one T cell receptor beta chain. The antigen it binds to is not known. No base quality information exists; no much larger clone differs at one position. The sample's time point label is to be understood as: about 28 days (+/-7) after the second vaccine dose. AZD1222 recipients whose second dose came at about 4 weeks and those whose second dose came at about 12 weeks were combined into one group, since spike-specific TCR depth and breadth did not differ between the two schedules. Samples from vaccinated people were obtained from the UK trials COV001 and COV002, which included a single-blind randomized controlled phase 2/3 trial of AZD1222 (ChAdOx1 nCoV-19) in healthy adults. For TCRbeta chain sequencing, PBMC samples from trial participants were taken at day 0 and at day 28 after the second dose. The sample belongs to a study of T cell responses to AZD1222 COVID-19 vaccine (dated by TCRdb to about 2021). General notes on the study: TCR sequencing covered roughly 230 trial participants: some 210 given two doses of AZD1222 and 26 given two doses of MenACWY control vaccine. Enrollment into the trials was organized by age into subgroups of 18-55, 56-69 and 70-plus years, and those subgroups contained about 160, 30 and 59 TCR-sequenced participants, respectively.

Paper-wide results and their limitations: The whole spike protein was spanned by vaccine-associated CD4 TCRs, and dominant responses were seen in regions 160-218 and 743-854. Because no day 14 peak-response samples were available, repertoires were characterized only after the peak T cell response. After two AZD1222 doses, both the breadth and the depth of spike-specific TCRs were significantly higher than at day 0 and than in MenACWY recipients. Reportedly, almost half of the unique spike-specific TCRs recognized epitopes lying outside the regions that are mutated in the B.1.351 and B.1.1.7 variants. The 56-69-year group was small, and its depth increase did not reach significance, likely because of low power. Only five or six AZD1222 recipients were SARS-CoV-2 seropositive at baseline, limiting conclusions about previously exposed vaccinees. Participants were mostly white British, with more females than males. The authors suggested clonal diversity may have been underestimated.

The CDR3 regions of human TCRbeta chains were analyzed by immunosequencing. The original methods were these. Repertoire TCRs were checked for matches against a reference library of SARS-CoV-2-specific TCRs that had been generated using the MIRA antigen-specificity platform. Breadth meant the fraction of unique TCRs that were SARS-CoV-2-associated, whereas depth meant the fraction of total T cells that were SARS-CoV-2-associated. Using the MIRA data, every spike-specific TCR was mapped to the spike region that the TCR reacted to and assigned to either a CD4 or a CD8 class. Log10-transformed breadth and depth values were compared by one-way ANOVA with Sidak's multiple comparisons tests. TCRdb took over this immuneACCESS table, retaining in-frame rearrangements with V and J assigned. Such tables are incomplete; in checked studies, under half of the missing clones stem from an unresolved V gene, and the remainder is unexplained. That table is the source of V, J and clone size, and D and trimming were worked out from the DNA. This sample lists approximately 75,000 clones; roughly 84% were detected once. The top ten constitute 15% to 20% of the sample.

This receptor was obtained from an adult who received the AZD1222 COVID-19 vaccine. The sequencing used peripheral blood, collected 28 days after the second AZD1222 dose.

The CDR3 protein is CASTTDREAYNEQFF. The DNA is as follows: TGTGCCAGTACGACGGACAGGGAGGCGTACAATGAGCAGTTCTTC. The rearranged segments are TRBV19 and TRBJ2-1, with TRBD1 identical over 8 junction bases. In the germline V gene (reference sequence), CDR1 corresponds to LNHDA and CDR2 to SQIVND. The CDR3 measures 15 amino acids from cysteine to phenylalanine. Kept here is only the CDR3 DNA, which spans 45 bases and is read in frame from base 1. Trimming removed 7 bases from V and 4 bases from J; the gene matches leave 9 bases unexplained. The reference TRBV19 and TRBJ2-1 proteins fill in what lies around the CDR3, so the full variable domain reads DGGITQSPKYLFRKEGQNVTLSCEQNLNHDAMYWYRQDPGQGLRLIYYSQIVNDFQKGDIAEGYSVSREKKESFPLTVTSAQKNPTAFYLCASTTDREAYNEQFFGPGTRLTVL.